A selection of T cell receptor beta chains follows, all from one sample in a study of T-cell reconstitution after alpha-beta-depleted transplantation in children. Via MiXCR, TCRdb re-called the PCR reads, giving one row per CDR3 protein. This sample has roughly 610,000 distinct CDR3 sequences; about 10% occur once, and the top ten carry roughly 4%. The specimen was PBMCs from the stem cell graft donor, collected from the stem cell graft. The receptor source for this set is a human donor who donated a stem cell graft to a child with acute myeloid leukemia. Both conserved end residues are part of each CDR3. A D gene is named only where the DNA matches it firmly. For some rows the clone size is stated as once, few or many, or as a class when expanded; others skip it.

V,size,J,D,CDR3,DNA
TRBV7-9,once,TRBJ2-2,TRBD1,CASSDSGTGNTGELFF,TGTGCCAGCAGTGACTCAGGGACAGGGAACACCGGGGAGCTGTTTTTT
TRBV5-1,few,TRBJ2-7,-,CASSSTVYSSYEQYF,TGCGCCAGCAGCTCGACAGTTTACAGCTCCTACGAGCAGTACTTC
TRBV7-9,-,TRBJ1-5,TRBD1,CAISSRDRVQPQHF,TGTGCCATCAGCTCCCGGGACAGGGTCCAGCCCCAGCATTTT
TRBV12-3/TRBV12-4,few,TRBJ2-7,-,CARGVKRPSYEQYF,TGTGCCAGAGGGGTCAAGCGCCCAAGCTACGAGCAGTACTTC
TRBV3-1,few,TRBJ2-7,-,CASSLSGDRYEQYF,TGTGCCAGCAGCCTTAGCGGAGACCGCTACGAGCAGTACTTC
TRBV20-1,many,TRBJ2-3,TRBD2,CSAEVSGRAGDTQYF,TGCAGTGCTGAGGTTAGCGGGAGGGCAGGAGATACGCAGTATTTT
TRBV5-1,few,TRBJ2-7,TRBD1,CASSWTGTAYEQYF,TGCGCCAGCAGCTGGACCGGGACAGCCTACGAGCAGTACTTC
TRBV29-1,-,TRBJ2-3,-,CSVERGQGFTDTQYF,TGCAGCGTTGAACGTGGGCAGGGCTTCACAGATACGCAGTATTTT
TRBV12-3/TRBV12-4,few,TRBJ2-2,TRBD1,CASSLMDRHLGELFF,TGTGCCAGCAGTTTGATGGACAGGCACTTAGGGGAGCTGTTTTTT
TRBV10-3,-,TRBJ1-3,-,CAISGGAGDRGNTIYF,TGTGCCATCAGCGGAGGGGCGGGAGACAGAGGAAACACCATATATTTT
TRBV11-2,few,TRBJ2-1,-,CASSLDAGTRGRNEQFF,TGTGCCAGCAGCTTAGATGCAGGAACCCGAGGCCGCAATGAGCAGTTCTTC
TRBV4-2,-,TRBJ1-4,-,CASSQDTEKLFF,TGTGCCAGCAGCCAAGATACGGAAAAACTGTTTTTT
TRBV4-3,few,TRBJ2-5,TRBD1,CASSHGTAQETQYF,TGCGCCAGCAGCCACGGGACAGCCCAAGAGACCCAGTACTTC
TRBV4-3,-,TRBJ2-2,TRBD1,CASSQGATGGTGELFF,TGCGCCAGCAGCCAAGGAGCTACAGGGGGCACCGGGGAGCTGTTTTTT
TRBV12-3/TRBV12-4,few,TRBJ1-3,TRBD1,CASSRDRGLNTIYF,TGTGCCAGCAGCCGGGACAGGGGGCTCAACACCATATATTTT
TRBV20-1,-,TRBJ2-7,-,CSARDQDRFSYEQYF,TGCAGTGCTAGAGATCAAGACAGGTTTTCCTACGAGCAGTACTTC
TRBV4-3,-,TRBJ2-7,-,CASSQGRTAGNSYEQYF,TGCGCCAGCAGCCAAGGCCGGACAGCGGGGAACTCCTACGAGCAGTACTTC
TRBV11-2,many,TRBJ1-2,TRBD1,CASSDRGKGYTF,TGTGCCAGCAGCGACAGGGGTAAAGGCTACACCTTC
TRBV7-3,many,TRBJ2-2,-,CASSLGAGSPAGELFF,TGTGCCAGCAGCTTAGGCGCTGGCAGCCCCGCCGGGGAGCTGTTTTTT
TRBV10-2,few,TRBJ2-2,TRBD2,CASSEVAGNTGELFF,TGCGCCAGCAGTGAGGTAGCGGGGAACACCGGGGAGCTGTTTTTT
TRBV29-1,few,TRBJ1-1,-,CSAGTGTEAFF,TGCAGCGCTGGGACCGGGACTGAAGCTTTCTTT
TRBV12-3/TRBV12-4,many,TRBJ2-1,TRBD1,CASSDRGADEQFF,TGTGCCAGCAGTGACAGGGGGGCGGATGAGCAGTTCTTC
TRBV4-3,-,TRBJ2-1,-,CASSQDRLDYNEQFF,TGCGCCAGCAGCCAAGATAGACTAGACTACAATGAGCAGTTCTTC
TRBV2,many,TRBJ2-7,-,CASASDLLPEQYF,TGTGCCAGCGCCTCGGATTTATTACCCGAGCAGTACTTC
TRBV7-8,-,TRBJ2-4,-,CASSLSQSGPRWDF,TGTGCCAGCAGCTTAAGCCAATCCGGGCCCCGGTGGGACTTC
TRBV4-1,-,TRBJ2-2,-,CASSPVVRANTGELFF,TGCGCCAGCAGCCCCGTCGTAAGGGCGAACACCGGGGAGCTGTTTTTT
TRBV25-1,many,TRBJ1-2,-,CASSDGASYGYTF,TGTGCCAGCAGTGATGGGGCATCCTATGGCTACACCTTC
TRBV25-1,-,TRBJ2-2,TRBD1,CASRKDRDTGELFF,TGTGCCAGCAGGAAGGACAGGGACACCGGGGAGCTGTTTTTT